The next 10 T cell receptor beta chains were all read from a single sample in a study of cytomegalovirus exposure and HLA in healthy donors. The PCR used 60 Vbeta and 13 Jbeta primers. This table comes from immunoSEQ multiplex PCR, and its TCRdb copy is limited to in-frame clones, with some not included. The listing contains tens of thousands of clones. Specimen: PBMCs. The receptor source for this set is a woman aged 55-69 years in good health and CMV-seropositive.

The chain recombines TRBV28 with TRBJ2-1; 10 nucleotides align to TRBD2. CDR3 size: 17 residues. The trim removed 5 bases at V and 5 bases at J, leaving 12 bases unmatched. Per germline, CDR1 MDHEN and CDR2 SYDVKM. In DNA form, the CDR3 reads TGTGCCAGCAGTCCCTTGTTGGGACTAGCGACTGACAATGAGCAGTTCTTC. This gives the protein CASSPLLGLATDNEQFF.

The gene calls are TRBV2 and TRBJ1-1, with TRBD1 as a possible D gene (5 bases). This CDR3 is built from 13 residues. The germline V and J ends were trimmed by 8 bases and 5 bases, with 15 bases remaining between them. Germline values: CDR1 SNHLY, CDR2 FYNNEI. The CDR3 sequence is CASGASRGTEAFF. In DNA form, the CDR3 reads TGTGCCAGCGGGGCAAGCAGAGGAACTGAAGCTTTCTTT.

The chain recombines TRBV20-1 with TRBJ1-2; D unclear. CDR1 is DFQATT and CDR2 is SNEGSKA in the germline V gene (reference sequence). Trimming shortened V by 3 bases and J by 8 bases, and 10 bases separated the two germline ends. The CDR3 runs 11 residues. The CDR3: CSASPDMGYTF. CDR3 sequence (DNA): TGCAGTGCTAGCCCCGACATGGGCTACACCTTC.

The rearrangement joins TRBV7-8 to TRBJ1-4; D is perhaps TRBD1 (5 bases). The CDR3 length is 12 residues. The germline CDR1 and CDR2 sequences are SGHVS and FQNEAQ. Trimming stripped 0 bases from V and 9 bases from J, with 5 bases between. The CDR3 region has the DNA TGTGCCAGCAGCTTAGCGGGGCAAAAACTGTTTTTT. Its protein is CASSLAGQKLFF.

V usage is TRBV9 and J usage is TRBJ1-1; D remains ambiguous. Germline V gives CDR1 SGDLS, CDR2 YYNGEE. The CDR3 is 13 amino acids. The V end was cut by 4 bases, the J end by 1 base, with 8 bases between. The CDR3 sequence: CASSPSGNTEAFF. The CDR3 DNA reads TGTGCCAGCAGCCCTTCCGGGAACACTGAAGCTTTCTTT.

The chain links TRBV18 to TRBJ2-3; 9 bases agree with TRBD2. CDR1 and CDR2 from the germline V gene are KGHSH and LQKENI. V shed 6 bases and J 2 bases; nucleotides not matched to a gene: 9. The CDR3 runs 16 residues. The CDR3 region is CASSLIAGVDTDTQYF. CDR3 DNA: TGTGCCAGCTCCCTCATAGCGGGGGTGGACACAGATACGCAGTATTTT.

The chain combines TRBV9 with TRBJ1-1; 8 bases align to TRBD1. The junction had 6 bases not matched to a gene; V was cut back by 1 base and J by 4 bases. The CDR3 is 15 residues long. Germline CDR1 is SGDLS and CDR2 is YYNGEE. The CDR3 sequence: CASSVSGQGGTEAFF. The DNA for the CDR3 is TGTGCCAGCAGCGTATCTGGACAGGGCGGCACTGAAGCTTTCTTT.

The V and J genes are TRBV28 and TRBJ2-2; D might be TRBD1 (6 bases). The CDR3 loop spans 15 amino acids. The germline gives CDR1 MDHEN, CDR2 SYDVKM. V lost 6 bases to trimming and J lost 0 bases, with 11 bases between them. As DNA, the CDR3 is TGTGCCAGCAGCCGGACAGCCACGAACACCGGGGAGCTGTTTTTT. It encodes CASSRTATNTGELFF.

The chain is built from TRBV5-6 and TRBJ1-3; D not certain. The CDR3 has 14 residues. From germline, CDR1 is SGHDT and CDR2 YYEEEE. Trimming pared 0 bases from V and 6 bases from J, leaving 10 bases between. DNA for the CDR3: TGTGCCAGCAGCTTGGTCGGGGTGACAAACACCATATATTTT. Amino acids: CASSLVGVTNTIYF.

The chain employs TRBV6-6 and TRBJ1-1; 7 bases fit TRBD1. Unmatched junction bases numbered 4, after V lost 6 bases and J lost 0 bases. Germline V gives CDR1 MNHNY, CDR2 SVGAGI (reference sequence). The CDR3 has 14 amino acids. CDR3 DNA sequence: TGTGCCAGCAGGGGACAGCTTATGAACACTGAAGCTTTCTTT. Protein product: CASRGQLMNTEAFF.